Listed here is a single T cell receptor (beta chain). Its matching antigen is unknown. Study-level results: Tumor memory CD4+ T cell TCR gene usage clustered with blood and lymph node memory CD4+ cells and lymph node naive CD4+ cells. The larger-cohort validation was restricted to a single TCR beta V-J rearrangement rather than whole repertoires.

CDR1 is SGHRS, CDR2 YFSETQ, per germline. Trimming at V came to 2 bases and at J to 6 bases, leaving 10 bases not matched to a gene. The CDR3 is made up of 16 amino acids. Semi-nested PCR with Nested Universal Primer A followed constant-region reverse priming of full-length variable regions. TCRdb analysed the 5' RACE reads with MiXCR anew, one entry per CDR3 protein. The sample yields fewer than 60,000 distinct CDR3 sequences, 25% to 30% seen once. Input material: naive CD4+ T cells sorted from blood. The subset was: naive CD4+ T cells, CD4+CD45RA+CD25-. The TCR comes from a female donor with breast cancer. This chain links TRBV5-1 with TRBJ2-4, with TRBD1 identical over 8 bases. The CDR3: CASSLTGQGAVNIQYF. The CDR3 nucleotides read TGCGCCAGCAGCTTAACCGGGCAGGGGGCTGTAAACATTCAGTACTTC.